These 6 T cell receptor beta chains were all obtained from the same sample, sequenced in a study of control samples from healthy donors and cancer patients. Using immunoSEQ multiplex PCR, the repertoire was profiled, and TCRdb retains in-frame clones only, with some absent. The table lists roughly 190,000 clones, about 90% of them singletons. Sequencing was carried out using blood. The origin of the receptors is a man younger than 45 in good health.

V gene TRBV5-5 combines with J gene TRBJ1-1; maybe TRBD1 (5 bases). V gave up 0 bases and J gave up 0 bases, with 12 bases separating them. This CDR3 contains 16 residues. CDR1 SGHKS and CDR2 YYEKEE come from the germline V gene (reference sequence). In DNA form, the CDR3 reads TGTGCCAGCAGCTTGGTCCCGCAGGGTATGAACACTGAAGCTTTCTTT. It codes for CASSLVPQGMNTEAFF.

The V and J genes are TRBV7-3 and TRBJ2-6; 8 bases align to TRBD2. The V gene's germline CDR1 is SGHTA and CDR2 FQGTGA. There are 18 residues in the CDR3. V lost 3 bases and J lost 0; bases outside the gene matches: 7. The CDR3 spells CASSFQAGTSSGANVLTF. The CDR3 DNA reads TGTGCCAGCAGCTTTCAAGCAGGGACTAGCTCTGGGGCCAACGTCCTGACTTTC. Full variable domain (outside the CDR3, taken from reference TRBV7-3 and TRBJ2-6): GAGVSQTPSNKVTEKGKYVELRCDPISGHTALYWYRQSLGQGPEFLIYFQGTGAADDSGLPNDRFFAVRPEGSVSTLKIQRTERGDSAVYLCASSFQAGTSSGANVLTFGAGSRLTVL.

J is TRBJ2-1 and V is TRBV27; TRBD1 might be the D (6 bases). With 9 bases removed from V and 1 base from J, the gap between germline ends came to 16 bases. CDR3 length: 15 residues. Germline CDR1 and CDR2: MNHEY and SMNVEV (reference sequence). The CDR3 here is CASLKVTGSYNEQFF. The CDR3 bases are TGTGCCAGTCTAAAGGTCACAGGGTCCTACAATGAGCAGTTCTTC.

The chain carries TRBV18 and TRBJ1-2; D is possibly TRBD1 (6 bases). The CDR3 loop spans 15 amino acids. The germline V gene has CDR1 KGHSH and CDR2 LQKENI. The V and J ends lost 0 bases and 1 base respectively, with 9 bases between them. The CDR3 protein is CASSPPGTLNYGYTF. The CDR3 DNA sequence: TGTGCCAGCTCACCACCTGGGACACTTAACTATGGCTACACCTTC.

In DNA, the CDR3 is TGCGCCAGCAGCCAAGAGGTCGGGGGGCTCGACGAGCAGTACTTC. Amino acid sequence: CASSQEVGGLDEQYF. This rearrangement joins TRBV4-1 to TRBJ2-7, with D possibly being TRBD2 (7 bases). Per the germline V gene, CDR1 is MGHRA and CDR2 is YSYEKL. V lost 0 bases and J 5 bases, leaving 14 bases between the germline ends. The CDR3 runs to 15 residues.

Written as DNA, the CDR3 is TGTGCCAGCAGAAACACAGGTACAACTAATGAAAAACTGTTTTTT. This gives the protein CASRNTGTTNEKLFF. This chain uses TRBV6-5 with TRBJ1-4; tentative D call: TRBD1 (5 bases). This CDR3 comprises 15 residues. The V end was cut by 6 bases, the J end by 0 bases, with 11 bases between. CDR1 MNHEY and CDR2 SVGAGI come from the germline V gene.